This TCR beta chain was retrieved from a study of blood T cell repertoires in COVID-19. The germline gives CDR1 MNHEY, CDR2 SVGAGI. There are 14 residues in the CDR3. The V segment lost 2 bases and the J segment 2 bases; nucleotides outside the gene matches: 3. Those enrolled, adults aged roughly 18 to 95 years, came from fewer than 25 US areas. Clones were read by immunoSEQ multiplex PCR, and TCRdb kept only the in-frame ones, dropping some. The sample has around 200,000 clones, 75% to 90% seen once. Source material: PBMCs or T cells enriched from blood (not recorded which). This TCR derives from a man aged 40-50 years who had recovered from COVID-19. The V gene is TRBV6-5, the J gene TRBJ2-7; TRBD1 matches at 7 bases. In nucleotides, the CDR3 is TGTGCCAGCAGTTACAACAGGGGAACCTACGAGCAGTACTTC. Amino acids: CASSYNRGTYEQYF.